This T cell receptor (beta chain) was observed in a study of spatial heterogeneity in lung cancer (dated 2019 in TCRdb). About the full investigation: More beta-chain than alpha-chain transcripts were consistently detected, likely reflecting higher beta-chain transcript abundance. Nonsynonymous mutation counts, determined by whole-exome sequencing of tumor tissue, were related to TCR repertoire features. In the raw uncorrected reads, each unique combination of TCR and UMI appeared more than ten times on average. The study quantitatively compared TCR alpha and beta repertoires across multiple tumor regions, matched nontumor lung and blood in non-small cell lung cancer. In tumor regions, TCR transcript counts showed a strong correlation with a T cell transcriptional module score derived from matched bulk RNA-seq. Both alpha and beta chains were TCR-sequenced in approximately 200 tumor regions, 64 matched nontumor lung samples and around 54 PBMC samples obtained at surgery. The investigation overall reported the following: TCR-seq was estimated to cover only around 7.2% of tumor T cells for alpha chains and about 13% for beta chains. Counts of ubiquitous and regional expanded TCRs were found to correlate with counts of ubiquitous and regional nonsynonymous mutations, respectively. A correlation was observed between the number of expanded intratumoral alpha and beta TCRs and the tumor nonsynonymous mutation count. Additional single-cell paired TCR alpha and beta sequencing was considered necessary to confirm, at a functional level, the hypothesis that regional TCRs recognize regional mutations.

The intended sense of this specimen's time point label: sample taken at primary tumor resection. Samples were obtained from fewer than 80 patients with early-stage, untreated non-small cell lung cancer from the lung TRACERx cohort. For TCR sequencing, whole RNA was extracted from tumor and nontumor lung tissue, or from cryopreserved PBMC samples, and no cell sorting was done. Only patients with enough RNA available from two or more tumor regions were chosen for TCR sequencing. A lung pathologist reviewed the tumor and adjacent nontumor lung specimens before the specimens were selected. Receptor amplification or capture employed 5' RACE. The sample was run on a NextSeq 500. In the TCR library protocol, a unique molecular identifier was attached to each TCR cDNA molecule so that PCR and sequencing errors could be corrected. Per the original workflow: TCR identification, UMI-based error correction and CDR3 extraction were all carried out with Decombinator tools. Expanded TCRs were defined as those above a frequency of 2 per 1,000, corresponding to the top 1% of the tumor frequency distribution. Expanded tumor TCRs statistically deemed absent (corrected P<0.05) from at least one tumor region were classed as regional, and all other expanded tumor TCRs were classed as ubiquitous. Renyi diversity was calculated using the R vegan package after each repertoire was subsampled 100 times to 5,000 TCRs. To build CDR3 similarity networks, amino acid triplet string-kernel similarity was used, and CDR3s were connected when their pairwise similarity was above 0.82. TCRdb reprocessed the public reads (quality trimming at Q25 with fastp, clone calling with MiXCR) and kept in-frame beta chains. Every CDR3 protein is listed once, alongside the most common genes and DNA of its rows. TCRdb, rather than the study authors, made the V and J calls. Across this sample there are approximately 6,600 distinct CDR3 sequences, with about 1.5% seen only once. In total, the top ten clones hold 8% to 10% of the sample.

Cut back by 1 base and 1 base, the V and J ends lie 8 bases apart. Looking up the germline V gene yields CDR1 SGHTA and CDR2 FQGNSA. The cysteine opens and the phenylalanine closes a CDR3 of 16 amino acids. The entry retains the CDR3 DNA only, 48 bases that are in frame from base 1. This clonotype was seen ten or more times. No antigen is known for it. No base-level quality is on record; no much larger clone is a single base apart. This TCR was sampled from a male donor with early-stage non-small cell lung cancer. Source: lung tumor tissue, taken at surgery. This chain is built from TRBV7-2 and TRBJ1-6; the D gene is perhaps TRBD1, on 5 matching bases. Read as DNA, the sequence is TGTGCCAGCAGCTTAGTTGGGGCTTCCTATAATTCACCCCTCCACTTT. The resulting protein is CASSLVGASYNSPLHF.